The 26 T cell receptor beta chains below all came from one sample that was sequenced in a study of T cell repertoires in ileal Crohn's disease. The method was immunoSEQ multiplex PCR; TCRdb's version includes in-frame clones alone and lacks a portion of them. The profile covers under 6,000 clones, with nearly 97% appearing a single time and around 0.3% taken by the ten largest. Sequencing used ileal tissue. These receptors all come from an adult with Crohn's disease.

The gene calls are TRBV5-1 and TRBJ1-2, with 9 bases identical to TRBD1. Germline V gene data show CDR1 as SGHRS and CDR2 as YFSETQ. This CDR3 spans 15 amino acids. J gave up 4 bases and V 0 bases, and 4 bases lay outside the gene matches. CDR3: CASSLEQGALYGYTF. In nucleotides, the CDR3 is TGCGCCAGCAGCTTGGAACAGGGGGCCCTCTATGGCTACACCTTC.

This rearrangement joins TRBV19 to TRBJ2-1, with 8 bases that match TRBD2. This CDR3 contains 17 residues. Losses at the gene ends were 6 bases for V and 3 bases for J; bases not matched to a gene: 13. Germline assignment: CDR1 LNHDA and CDR2 SQIVND (reference sequence). This chain's CDR3 is CASSPAGAGLGYNEQFF. CDR3 coding DNA: TGTGCCAGTAGCCCAGCGGGGGCGGGATTGGGCTACAATGAGCAGTTCTTC.

The J gene is TRBJ2-7, the V gene TRBV5-6; 9 bases line up with TRBD1. Germline CDR1 is SGHDT and CDR2 is YYEEEE. CDR3 size: 17 residues. V lost 1 base and J lost 0; bases outside the gene matches: 8. This CDR3 reads CASSLNRGQGPSYEQYV. In DNA, the CDR3 is TGTGCCAGCAGCTTGAACCGGGGACAGGGTCCCTCCTACGAGCAGTACGTC.

V usage is TRBV5-1 and J usage is TRBJ2-1; 8 positions match TRBD2. This CDR3 has 16 amino acids. Germline trimming cut 0 bases from V and 4 bases from J; bases unmatched to any gene: 6. Per germline, CDR1 SGHRS and CDR2 YFSETQ. CDR3 in DNA: TGCGCCAGCAGCTTGGAGGCGGGGGGCTCGTACAATGAGCAGTTCTTC. It is translated as CASSLEAGGSYNEQFF.

Only one count was recorded for this clone. CDR3 region: CSVEPTAGKHFGGELFF. Here the CDR3 DNA reads TGCAGCGTTGAACCCACGGCGGGGAAGCATTTCGGCGGGGAGCTGTTTTTT. The chain employs TRBV29-1 and TRBJ2-2, with a weak D call TRBD2 (6 bases). Trimming took off 2 bases at V and 7 bases at J, with 23 bases between the two ends. Germline CDR1 SQVTM, CDR2 ANQGSEA. This CDR3 is built from 17 residues.

V and J are TRBV9 and TRBJ2-3, with D maybe TRBD2 (5 bases). Germline values: CDR1 SGDLS, CDR2 YYNGEE. V lost 0 bases to trimming and J lost 5 bases, with 10 bases between them. This CDR3 spans 14 amino acids. In nucleotides, the CDR3 is TGTGCCAGCAGCGTAGGGGGAGTGGGAGATACGCAGTATTTT. Its translation is CASSVGGVGDTQYF.

The chain employs TRBV18 and TRBJ2-2, with D possibly being TRBD1 (6 bases). CDR1 is KGHSH and CDR2 is LQKENI in the germline V gene. Trimming shortened V by 1 base and J by 6 bases, and 9 bases separated the two germline ends. This CDR3 contains 14 residues. CDR3 nucleotides: TGTGCCAGCTCACCACTGGACAGTTCCGGGGAGCTGTTTTTT. It yields the protein CASSPLDSSGELFF.

The rearrangement uses TRBV2 and TRBJ1-5, with D perhaps TRBD1 (6 bases). Per the germline V gene, CDR1 is SNHLY and CDR2 is FYNNEI. Trimming removed 2 bases from V and 7 bases from J, with 15 bases in between. The CDR3 has 15 amino acids. The CDR3: CASSEMGQGIQPQHF. In nucleotides, the CDR3 is TGTGCCAGCAGTGAAATGGGGCAGGGGATCCAGCCCCAGCATTTT.

This clone is a singleton in its sample. The chain carries TRBV19 and TRBJ1-2; 10 nucleotides agree with TRBD1. From germline, CDR1 is LNHDA and CDR2 SQIVND (reference sequence). The CDR3 runs to 14 residues. Trimming took 7 bases from V and 2 from J; bases not matched to a gene: 4. This CDR3 is CASMGTGENYGYTF. CDR3 DNA: TGTGCCAGTATGGGGACAGGGGAAAACTATGGCTACACCTTC.

V is TRBV7-6 and J is TRBJ2-1, with 13 positions matching TRBD2. From germline, CDR1 is SGHVS and CDR2 FNYEAQ. The CDR3 sequence is 16 residues long. After removal of 5 bases from V and 5 bases from J, the junction contained 6 bases not matched to a gene. CDR3 residues: CASSLTGTSGNNEQFF. The CDR3 region has the DNA TGTGCCAGCAGCCTAACCGGGACTAGCGGGAACAATGAGCAGTTCTTC.

The chain has TRBV11-2 and TRBJ1-6; D not certain. The CDR3 covers 16 residues. Germline CDR1 reads SGHAT; CDR2 reads FQNNGV. V was pared by 5 bases and J by 0 bases, with 11 bases between. The CDR3, as DNA: TGTGCCAGCAGCCCACGAGGGCGCTCCTATAATTCACCCCTCCACTTT. This translates into CASSPRGRSYNSPLHF.

V usage is TRBV29-1 and J usage is TRBJ1-3; 8 bases are a match to TRBD1. Germline V gene lookup returns CDR1 SQVTM and CDR2 ANQGSEA. The CDR3 has 12 residues. J lost 1 base, V lost 7 bases, and 0 bases had no gene match. CDR3 sequence reads: CSGTGSGNTIYF. CDR3 sequence (DNA): TGCAGCGGGACAGGGTCTGGAAACACCATATATTTT.

This sequence joins TRBV19 and TRBJ1-2; D may be TRBD1 (5 bases). The germline V gene encodes CDR1 LNHDA and CDR2 SQIVND (reference sequence). The CDR3 spans 14 residues. V lost 4 bases and J lost 4, with 13 bases in between. CDR3 residues: CASSKGVPSYGYTF. The DNA for the CDR3 is TGTGCCAGTAGTAAAGGGGTGCCGAGCTATGGCTACACCTTC. Combining the CDR3 with reference TRBV19 and TRBJ1-2 gives the whole variable domain DGGITQSPKYLFRKEGQNVTLSCEQNLNHDAMYWYRQDPGQGLRLIYYSQIVNDFQKGDIAEGYSVSREKKESFPLTVTSAQKNPTAFYLCASSKGVPSYGYTFGSGTRLTVV.

The chain carries TRBV6-5 and TRBJ2-1, with 9 bases lining up with TRBD2. Germline V gene lookup returns CDR1 MNHEY and CDR2 SVGAGI. The CDR3 extends over 14 amino acids. V was clipped by 6 bases and J by 5 bases; unmatched bases: 5. CDR3 nucleotide sequence: TGTGCCAGCAGCACCAGACTAGCGGACAATGAGCAGTTCTTC. This sequence encodes CASSTRLADNEQFF.

V is TRBV5-3 and J is TRBJ1-1; TRBD1 matches 7 bases. TRBV5-3 is marked as an open reading frame, function uncertain. The CDR3 runs to 15 residues. The junction had 6 bases not matched to a gene; V was cut back by 1 base and J by 3 bases. CDR3 nucleotide sequence: TGTGCCAGAAGCTTGAATTGGCAGGGGGACACTGAAGCTTTCTTT. It encodes CARSLNWQGDTEAFF.

This clone appeared once. The chain couples TRBV2 to TRBJ1-1; 9 bases agree with TRBD1. The V gene end was trimmed by 2 bases and the J gene end by 4 bases; junction bases not matched to a gene: 11. The CDR3 runs 17 residues. Germline V CDR1 and CDR2: SNHLY, FYNNEI. DNA for the CDR3: TGTGCCAGCAGTGAAAGGGGACAGGGCTTCTTGAGCACTGAAGCTTTCTTT. It translates to CASSERGQGFLSTEAFF. Full variable domain (rest looked up from reference TRBV2 and TRBJ1-1): EPEVTQTPSHQVTQMGQEVILRCVPISNHLYFYWYRQILGQKVEFLVSFYNNEISEKSEIFDDQFSVERPDGSNFTLKIRSTKLEDSAMYFCASSERGQGFLSTEAFFGQGTRLTVV.

The chain recombines TRBV19 with TRBJ1-5; 7 bases are shared with TRBD1. The CDR3 totals 16 residues. CDR1 and CDR2 from the germline V gene are LNHDA and SQIVND (reference sequence). V gave up 5 bases and J gave up 7 bases; unmatched junction bases: 14. The CDR3 loop reads CASSLIFRGRGQPQHF. DNA of the CDR3: TGTGCCAGTAGTTTAATTTTCAGGGGGAGAGGCCAGCCCCAGCATTTT.

The chain combines TRBV6-6 with TRBJ2-5; no clear D gene. V gave up 4 bases and J gave up 1 base, with 7 bases separating them. Looked up from germline, CDR1 is MNHNY and CDR2 is SVGAGI (reference sequence). The CDR3 spans 13 residues. The CDR3 is CASSSGFQETQYF. The CDR3 region has the DNA TGTGCCAGCAGTTCGGGTTTCCAAGAGACCCAGTACTTC.

The chain couples TRBV7-8 to TRBJ2-7; 11 bases match TRBD2. Trimming removed 4 bases from V and 4 bases from J; junction bases left unmatched: 9. Per the germline V gene, CDR1 is SGHVS and CDR2 is FQNEAQ. This CDR3 has 16 amino acids. The CDR3 DNA is TGTGCCAGCAGCTCCGGGACTAGCGGTTTACCTTACGAGCAGTACTTC. Its translation is CASSSGTSGLPYEQYF. Filled out from reference TRBV7-8 and TRBJ2-7, the complete variable domain reads GAGVSQSPRYKVAKRGQDVALRCDPISGHVSLFWYQQALGQGPEFLTYFQNEAQLDKSGLPSDRFFAERPEGSVSTLKIQRTQQEDSAVYLCASSSGTSGLPYEQYFGPGTRLTVT.

The chain joins TRBV28 to TRBJ1-2; D remains ambiguous. Germline V gives CDR1 MDHEN, CDR2 SYDVKM. Trimming stripped 2 bases from V and 4 bases from J, with 5 bases between. This CDR3 has 12 residues. This chain's CDR3 is CASSLNSYGYTF. CDR3 DNA: TGTGCCAGCAGTTTAAACAGCTATGGCTACACCTTC.

This CDR3 is CASSSDRTVPSGNTIYF. The CDR3 DNA sequence: TGCGCCAGCAGCTCGGACAGAACAGTTCCCTCTGGAAACACCATATATTTT. The chain couples TRBV5-1 to TRBJ1-3; perhaps TRBD1 as D (6 bases). This CDR3 has 17 residues. V lost 3 bases to trimming and J lost 0 bases, with 16 bases between them. CDR1 SGHRS and CDR2 YFSETQ come from the germline V gene.

This chain connects TRBV29-1 to TRBJ1-1, with 7 bases aligning to TRBD1. Germline V lookup: CDR1 SQVTM, CDR2 ANQGSEA. CDR3 length equals 13 residues. The junction had 8 bases not matched to a gene; V was cut back by 6 bases and J by 4 bases. CDR3 nucleotide sequence: TGCAGCGTGTTTACAGGGGTGGGCACTGAAGCTTTCTTT. Translation: CSVFTGVGTEAFF.

V and J are TRBV7-3 and TRBJ1-1; 9 nucleotides line up with TRBD1. The CDR3 length is 15 residues. Unmatched junction bases numbered 8, after V lost 5 bases and J lost 4 bases. Germline V gene sequence: CDR1 SGHTA, CDR2 FQGTGA. The CDR3 is CASSVIRDRVTEAFF. The CDR3 DNA sequence: TGTGCCAGCAGCGTTATCCGGGACAGGGTCACTGAAGCTTTCTTT.

V and J are TRBV18 and TRBJ2-7; D not certain. CDR1 KGHSH and CDR2 LQKENI come from the germline V gene. CDR3 length: 12 amino acids. Trimming cost V 6 bases and J 9 bases, with 15 bases left between them. DNA of the CDR3: TGTGCCAGCTCCAGCGTCTCACGAGGGCAGTACTTC. It encodes CASSSVSRGQYF.

The J gene is TRBJ1-2, the V gene TRBV9; TRBD1 matches at 7 bases. From germline, CDR1 is SGDLS and CDR2 YYNGEE. CDR3 length: 12 amino acids. V shed 6 bases and J 7 bases; nucleotides not matched to a gene: 6. The CDR3 DNA sequence: TGTGCCAGCAACCAGGGGGTGGGTGGCTACACCTTC. It specifies CASNQGVGGYTF.

The J gene is TRBJ1-2, the V gene TRBV11-2; D gene ambiguous. Germline V gene data show CDR1 as SGHAT and CDR2 as FQNNGV. CDR3 length: 13 residues. V lost 5 bases, J lost 2 bases, and 9 bases lay in between. CDR3 protein: CASSGRQNYGYTF. CDR3 in DNA: TGTGCCAGCAGCGGGAGACAAAACTATGGCTACACCTTC.